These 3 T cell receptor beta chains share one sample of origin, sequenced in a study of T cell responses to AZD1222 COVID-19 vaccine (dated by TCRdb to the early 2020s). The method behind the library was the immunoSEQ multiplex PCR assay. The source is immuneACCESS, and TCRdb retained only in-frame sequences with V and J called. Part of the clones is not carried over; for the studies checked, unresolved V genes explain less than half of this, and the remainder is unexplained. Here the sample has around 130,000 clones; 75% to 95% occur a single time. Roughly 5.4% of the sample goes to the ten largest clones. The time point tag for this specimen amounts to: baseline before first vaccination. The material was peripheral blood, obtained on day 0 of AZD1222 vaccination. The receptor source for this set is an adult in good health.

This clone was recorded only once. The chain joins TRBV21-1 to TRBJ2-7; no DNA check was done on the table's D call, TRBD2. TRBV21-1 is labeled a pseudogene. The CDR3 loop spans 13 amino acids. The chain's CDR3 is CASRTSGFDEQYF. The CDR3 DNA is TGTGCCAGCCGGACTAGCGGGTTTGACGAGCAGTACTTC.

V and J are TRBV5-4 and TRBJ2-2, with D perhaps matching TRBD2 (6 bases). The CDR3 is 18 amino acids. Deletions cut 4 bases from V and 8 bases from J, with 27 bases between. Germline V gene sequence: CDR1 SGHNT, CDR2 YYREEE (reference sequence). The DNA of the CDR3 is TGTGCCAGCAGCCCCGATATCGGGCGGGGTGCGAGGCGGGGGGAGCTGTTTTTT. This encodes CASSPDIGRGARRGELFF.

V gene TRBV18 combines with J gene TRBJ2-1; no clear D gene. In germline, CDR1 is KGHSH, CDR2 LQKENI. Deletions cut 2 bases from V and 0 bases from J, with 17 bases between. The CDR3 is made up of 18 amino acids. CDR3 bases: TGTGCCAGCTCACCATTAATTGGCTCCCCGAGCTCCTACAATGAGCAGTTCTTC. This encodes CASSPLIGSPSSYNEQFF.